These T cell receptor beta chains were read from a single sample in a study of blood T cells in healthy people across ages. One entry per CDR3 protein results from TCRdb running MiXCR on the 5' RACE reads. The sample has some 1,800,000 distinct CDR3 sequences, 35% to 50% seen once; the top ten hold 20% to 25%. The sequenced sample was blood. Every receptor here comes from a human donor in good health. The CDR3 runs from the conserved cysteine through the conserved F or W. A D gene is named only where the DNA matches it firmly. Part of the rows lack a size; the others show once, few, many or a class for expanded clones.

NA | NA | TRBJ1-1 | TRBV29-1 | TGCAGCGTACAAGAGGGCCTGAACACTGAAGCTTTCTTT | CSVQEGLNTEAFF
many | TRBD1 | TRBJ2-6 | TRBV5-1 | TGCGCCAGCAGGACCGGGACAGATTCCTCTGGGGCCAACGTCCTGACTTTC | CASRTGTDSSGANVLTF
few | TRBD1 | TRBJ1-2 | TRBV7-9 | TGTGCCAGCAGCCGTACCGGGACAGGGGCCGATGGTGGCTACACCTTC | CASSRTGTGADGGYTF
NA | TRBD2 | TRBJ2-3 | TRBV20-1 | TGCAGTGCCCTAGCGGGGGGATATCCGTTAGATACGCAGTATTTT | CSALAGGYPLDTQYF
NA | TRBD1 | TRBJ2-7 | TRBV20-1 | TGCAGTGCTAGAGGACAGGGGGGCTACGAGCAGTACTTC | CSARGQGGYEQYF
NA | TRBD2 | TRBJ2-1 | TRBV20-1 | TGCAGTGCTCTTCCCCTGCGGGACTACGAGCAGTTCTTC | CSALPLRDYEQFF
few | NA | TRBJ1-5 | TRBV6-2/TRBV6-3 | TGTGCCAGTGACATCGACAGAAATCAGCCCCAGCATTTT | CASDIDRNQPQHF
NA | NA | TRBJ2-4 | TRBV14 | TGTGCCAGCAGCCAAGAAGGCCTTTACGGCATTCAGTACTTC | CASSQEGLYGIQYF
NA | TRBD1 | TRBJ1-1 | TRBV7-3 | TGTGCCAGCAGCGCAAACACAGGGGTGAGTGAAGCTTTCTTT | CASSANTGVSEAFF
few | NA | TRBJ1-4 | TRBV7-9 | TGTGCCAGCAGCTTGACCGGCGGGGACTTAGGGGAAAAACTGTTTTTT | CASSLTGGDLGEKLFF
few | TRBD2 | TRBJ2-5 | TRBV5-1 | TGCGCCAGCAGCTCGCTAGCGGGGGATACTGAGACCCAGTACTTC | CASSSLAGDTETQYF
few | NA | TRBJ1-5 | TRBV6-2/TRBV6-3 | TGTGCCAGCAGTTACGTCGGAGGGTCGGGAGAAAATCAGCCCCAGCATTTT | CASSYVGGSGENQPQHF
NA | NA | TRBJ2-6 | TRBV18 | TGTGCCAGCTCACCAAGGACCCGCACGTCTGGGGCCAACGTCCTGACTTTC | CASSPRTRTSGANVLTF
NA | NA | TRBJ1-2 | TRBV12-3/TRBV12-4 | TGTGCCAGCAGTTTAGACAGGGTGTTTGGCTACACCTTC | CASSLDRVFGYTF
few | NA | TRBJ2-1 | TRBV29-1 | TGCAGCGTTGAGTTCTGGGGGGGGCTCGACAATGAGCAGTTCTTC | CSVEFWGGLDNEQFF
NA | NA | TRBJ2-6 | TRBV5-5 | TGCGCCAGCAGCCCTGACGGTGGCCTGTGGGGGGCCAACGTCCTGACTTTC | CASSPDGGLWGANVLTF
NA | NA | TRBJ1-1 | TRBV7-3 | TGTGCCAGCAGCTTTGGAGGGGTAGCTTTCTTT | CASSFGGVAFF
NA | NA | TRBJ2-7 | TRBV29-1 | TGCAGCGTACAGGGTGGGGGTTACGAGCAGTACTTC | CSVQGGGYEQYF
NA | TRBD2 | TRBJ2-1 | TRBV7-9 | TGTGCCAGCAGCATTAGCGGGGGGTGGGGTGGCGATGAGCAGTTCTTC | CASSISGGWGGDEQFF
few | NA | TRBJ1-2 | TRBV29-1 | TGCAGCGTTGTCAAGGGGGACTATGGCTACACCTTC | CSVVKGDYGYTF
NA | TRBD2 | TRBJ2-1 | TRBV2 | TGTGCCAGCGCTCGTAGCGGGGGGGACAATGAGCAGTTCTTC | CASARSGGDNEQFF
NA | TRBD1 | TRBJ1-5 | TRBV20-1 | TGCAGTGCCAAGACAGGGAATCAGCCCCAGCATTTT | CSAKTGNQPQHF